The 27 T cell receptor beta chains presented below share a single source sample, sequenced in a study of early T cells in non-severe SARS-CoV-2 infection. TCRdb processed the 5' RACE reads anew with MiXCR; each CDR3 protein has one entry. The repertoire consists of 15,000 to 20,000 distinct CDR3 sequences, with about 5.5% occurring once and the leading ten covering about 6.3%. Sequenced material: whole blood. Receptors originate from an adult who was a healthcare worker with PCR-confirmed SARS-CoV-2 infection or an uninfected control (not recorded which).

The chain uses TRBV2 and TRBJ2-7; 10 bases are a match to TRBD2. V was clipped by 0 bases and J by 4 bases; unmatched bases: 9. Germline CDR1 is SNHLY and CDR2 is FYNNEI. The CDR3 extends over 17 amino acids. Here the CDR3 DNA reads TGTGCCAGCAGTGAAGCGGCCAGCGGGAGGGCCTTATACGAGCAGTACTTC. Translation: CASSEAASGRALYEQYF.

This clonotype has just a few counts. The gene calls are TRBV4-1 and TRBJ1-3; D is undetermined. V lost 6 bases and J lost 4, with 13 bases in between. This CDR3 region has 14 residues. Germline CDR1 reads MGHRA; CDR2 reads YSYEKL. The CDR3 bases are TGCGCCAGCAGGGTCCGGGCCCTGGGAAACACCATATATTTT. This gives the protein CASRVRALGNTIYF.

In its sample, this clonotype ranks as medium-sized (0.01 to 0.1%). This chain links TRBV20-1 with TRBJ2-3, with 9 bases lining up with TRBD2. Germline V gene lookup returns CDR1 DFQATT and CDR2 SNEGSKA (reference sequence). J lost 2 bases, V lost 5 bases, and 17 bases had no gene match. The CDR3 is made up of 18 amino acids. CDR3 amino acids: CSAQDGAGGHIITDTQYF. In DNA, the CDR3 is TGCAGTGCTCAAGATGGAGCGGGAGGCCACATTATCACAGATACGCAGTATTTT.

The chain uses TRBV19 and TRBJ2-7, with a weak D call TRBD1 (6 bases). This CDR3 is 13 amino acids long. V was cut by 3 bases and J by 9 bases, with 15 bases left in between. The V gene's germline CDR1 is LNHDA and CDR2 SQIVND (reference sequence). For the CDR3, the DNA is TGTGCCAGTAGTATTGGGACATCTACGGGGCAGTACTTC. It specifies CASSIGTSTGQYF.

In regard to this clonotype: A much more abundant neighbour one base away suggests this may be a read error. CDR3 sequence (DNA): TGTGCCGGCAGCCAGGGACAGGGATCCTACAATGAGCAGTTCTTC. It is translated as CAGSQGQGSYNEQFF. The chain couples TRBV11-3 to TRBJ2-1; the match to TRBD1 covers 9 bases. Germline V gives CDR1 SGHNT, CDR2 YENEEA. CDR3 length equals 15 residues.

This clonotype was observed a few times. The V call is TRBV3-1, the J call TRBJ2-1; unclear D gene. Trimming pared 1 base from V and 8 bases from J, leaving 6 bases between. The CDR3 contains 12 residues. Per germline, CDR1 LGHDT and CDR2 YNNKEL (reference sequence). The CDR3 DNA is TGTGCCAGCAGCCAAGCCGTCTATGAGCAGTTCTTC. It specifies CASSQAVYEQFF.

This clonotype occurred many times. The junction differs from germline at one of its ends, possibly a read error. The chain's CDR3 is CASSSTSGRAGEQFF. The CDR3 DNA reads TGTGCTAGCAGCTCTACTAGCGGGAGGGCCGGTGAGCAGTTCTTC. J is TRBJ2-1 and V is TRBV7-7, with TRBD2 identical over 13 bases. CDR1 is SSHAT and CDR2 is FNYEAQ in the germline V gene (reference sequence). The CDR3 totals 15 residues.

This clonotype showed up many times. The gene calls are TRBV28 and TRBJ2-1, with TRBD1 matching 10 bases. J lost 5 bases, V lost 7 bases, and 5 bases had no gene match. The germline V gene encodes CDR1 MDHEN and CDR2 SYDVKM. This CDR3 has 14 residues. The CDR3 DNA is TGTGCCAGCACCAGTGGGACAGGGGACAATGAGCAGTTCTTC. It encodes CASTSGTGDNEQFF.

The chain joins TRBV5-8 to TRBJ1-2; D is undetermined. Trimming shortened V by 1 base and J by 5 bases, and 12 bases separated the two germline ends. This CDR3 is 14 amino acids long. Germline V gene lookup returns CDR1 SGHTS and CDR2 YDEGEE. The DNA of the CDR3 is TGTGCCAGCAGCTTGAAAACGACTACATATGGCTACACCTTC. It encodes CASSLKTTTYGYTF.

This clonotype showed up many times. The chain uses TRBV12-3 or TRBV12-4 and TRBJ1-1, with 8 bases fitting TRBD1. The CDR3 is made up of 15 amino acids. Losses at the gene ends were 7 bases for V and 3 bases for J; bases not matched to a gene: 10. In nucleotides, the CDR3 is TGTGCCAGCACTCCAAGACAGGGGTCCTACACTGAAGCTTTCTTT. This translates into CASTPRQGSYTEAFF.

This clonotype was counted ten times or more. This chain joins TRBV6-5 and TRBJ1-6, with D possibly being TRBD1 (5 bases). The CDR3 covers 14 residues. Trimming removed 10 bases at V and 5 bases at J, with 15 bases between. Germline CDR1 reads MNHEY; CDR2 reads SVGAGI. The CDR3: CATSRQTNNSPLHF. For the CDR3, the DNA is TGTGCCACCTCCCGACAGACTAATAATTCACCCCTCCACTTT.

This clonotype was recorded many times. The chain recombines TRBV29-1 with TRBJ1-1; no definite D call. CDR3 length: 13 amino acids. Per the germline V gene, CDR1 is SQVTM and CDR2 is ANQGSEA. V was clipped by 7 bases and J by 0 bases, with 12 bases between them. The CDR3 loop is CSARRVLNTEAFF. The CDR3 bases are TGCAGCGCGCGGCGGGTGTTGAACACTGAAGCTTTCTTT.

The rearrangement uses TRBV12-3 or TRBV12-4 and TRBJ2-3, with D possibly TRBD1 on 5 matching bases. The CDR3 is 14 residues long. The ends were cut back, 6 bases at V and 1 base at J, with 11 bases in the middle. CDR3: CASSSTGRTDTQYF. In DNA, the CDR3 is TGTGCCAGCAGCTCCACAGGACGCACAGATACGCAGTATTTT.

The V and J genes are TRBV30 and TRBJ2-7; D unresolved. Germline CDR1 and CDR2: GTSNPN and SVGIG (reference sequence). The V gene lost 5 bases and the J gene lost 2 bases, with 7 bases spanning the gap. The CDR3 runs to 11 residues. The DNA for the CDR3 is TGTGCCTGGGACCGAACCTACGAGCAGTACTTC. Its translation: CAWDRTYEQYF.

This clonotype is labeled medium-sized. This chain joins TRBV12-3 or TRBV12-4 and TRBJ2-4; no definite D call. V shed 3 bases and J shed 0 bases, with 6 bases lying between them. The CDR3 has 14 residues. CDR3 sequence reads: CASSLNLAKNIQYF. For the CDR3, the DNA is TGTGCCAGCAGTTTGAACTTAGCCAAAAACATTCAGTACTTC.

This clonotype was found many times. V gene TRBV29-1 combines with J gene TRBJ1-1; 9 bases line up with TRBD1. The CDR3 is 13 amino acids. Looked up from germline, CDR1 is SQVTM and CDR2 is ANQGSEA. V lost 6 bases and J lost 4; bases outside the gene matches: 6. CDR3 amino acids: CSVETGGRTEAFF. As DNA, the CDR3 is TGCAGCGTGGAGACAGGGGGGCGCACTGAAGCTTTCTTT.

This chain joins TRBV3-1 and TRBJ2-3; D unresolved. The V end lost 2 bases, the J end lost 0 bases, and 15 bases lay between the germline ends. This CDR3 is 17 amino acids long. Germline values: CDR1 LGHDT, CDR2 YNNKEL (reference sequence). CDR3 DNA sequence: TGTGCCAGCAGCCAACACCTACTTAGTACTAGCACAGATACGCAGTATTTT. Amino acid sequence: CASSQHLLSTSTDTQYF.

On this clonotype: Given a much more abundant clone one base away, this may be a read error. This chain connects TRBV4-3 to TRBJ1-1; D remains unclear. The germline CDR1 and CDR2 sequences are LGHNA and YSLEER. There are 15 residues in the CDR3. The CDR3 loop is CVSSQERMSNTEAFF. The CDR3 nucleotides are TGCGTCAGCAGCCAAGAAAGGATGTCGAACACTGAAGCTTTCTTT.

This clonotype qualifies as medium-sized (0.01 to 0.1%). The chain links TRBV7-9 to TRBJ1-1; D possibly corresponds to TRBD1 (6 bases). Germline CDR1 reads SEHNR; CDR2 reads FQNEAQ (reference sequence). This CDR3 contains 15 residues. Trimming stripped 5 bases from V and 0 bases from J, with 13 bases between. The CDR3 protein is CASSTPNRVNTEAFF. CDR3 sequence (DNA): TGTGCCAGCAGCACCCCTAACAGGGTGAACACTGAAGCTTTCTTT.

This clonotype is termed medium-sized. Here the CDR3 DNA reads TGCAGTGCTAGAGATTTCGAGGGGAATAATATGGGCTACACCTTC. As protein: CSARDFEGNNMGYTF. The chain carries TRBV20-1 and TRBJ1-2, with D maybe TRBD1 (5 bases). V dropped 0 bases and J dropped 8 bases, with 19 bases sitting between them. This CDR3 contains 15 residues. Looked up from germline, CDR1 is DFQATT and CDR2 is SNEGSKA (reference sequence).

This clonotype is classed as medium-sized (0.01 to 0.1%). This rearrangement joins TRBV7-2 to TRBJ2-1; 10 nucleotides line up with TRBD1. The V gene's germline CDR1 is SGHTA and CDR2 FQGNSA. CDR3 length: 16 residues. V gave up 4 bases and J gave up 5 bases; unmatched junction bases: 8. In nucleotides, the CDR3 is TGTGCCAGCAGCTCTAAGACAGGGGGCAGAAACAATGAGCAGTTCTTC. This encodes CASSSKTGGRNNEQFF. Full variable domain (remainder filled in from reference TRBV7-2 and TRBJ2-1): GAGVSQSPSNKVTEKGKDVELRCDPISGHTALYWYRQSLGQGLEFLIYFQGNSAPDKSGLPSDRFSAERTGGSVSTLTIQRTQQEDSAVYLCASSSKTGGRNNEQFFGPGTRLTVL.

This clonotype is categorized as medium-sized. CDR3 nucleotides: TGCAGTGCCGAGGGACAGGATCAAGAGACCCAGTACTTC. As protein: CSAEGQDQETQYF. The V gene is TRBV20-1, the J gene TRBJ2-5, with 8 bases aligning to TRBD1. V gave up 6 bases and J gave up 2 bases; unmatched junction bases: 5. This CDR3 is built from 13 residues. Germline V CDR1 and CDR2: DFQATT, SNEGSKA (reference sequence).

This clonotype was picked up many times. The chain combines TRBV6-5 with TRBJ2-1; a possible D gene is TRBD2 (5 bases). Looked up from germline, CDR1 is MNHEY and CDR2 is SVGAGI. CDR3 length: 14 amino acids. V was clipped by 7 bases and J by 10 bases, with 20 bases between them. CDR3 sequence reads: CASKGIGGAAEQFF. CDR3 bases: TGTGCCAGCAAGGGAATTGGTGGAGCGGCGGAGCAGTTCTTC.

This clonotype was seen only a few times. The chain employs TRBV12-3 or TRBV12-4 and TRBJ2-4; 8 bases line up with TRBD2. J was trimmed by 0 bases and V by 2 bases; bases with no gene match: 18. The CDR3 has 21 residues. CDR3 sequence (DNA): TGTGCCAGCAGTTTAAGGATTAGCGGCGTTACTAGCGGAATAGCCAAAAACATTCAGTACTTC. This translates into CASSLRISGVTSGIAKNIQYF.

The sample holds many counts of this clonotype. The rearrangement joins TRBV5-4 to TRBJ2-1; 13 bases are shared with TRBD2. The CDR3 extends over 16 amino acids. The V and J ends lost 3 bases and 7 bases, in that order; junction bases with no gene match: 7. Germline V lookup: CDR1 SGHNT, CDR2 YYREEE (reference sequence). CDR3 sequence reads: CASSSVTSGRFNEQFF. The CDR3 nucleotides read TGTGCCAGCAGCTCTGTGACTAGCGGGAGGTTTAATGAGCAGTTCTTC.

J is TRBJ1-2 and V is TRBV29-1, with D maybe TRBD1 (6 bases). Germline CDR1 and CDR2: SQVTM and ANQGSEA. The V end was cut by 8 bases, the J end by 6 bases, with 16 bases between. The CDR3 runs to 12 residues. The CDR3 nucleotides are TGCAGCCTCATGGACAGTTCCCATGGCTACACCTTC. This codes for CSLMDSSHGYTF.

This clonotype appeared many times. The chain combines TRBV18 with TRBJ2-7; a weak D match, TRBD1 (5 bases). Germline V lookup: CDR1 KGHSH, CDR2 LQKENI. V was trimmed by 2 bases and J by 4 bases, leaving 9 bases between them. The CDR3 runs to 13 residues. In DNA form, the CDR3 reads TGTGCCAGCTCACCATGGCAGGGTTACGAGCAGTACGTC. Amino acids: CASSPWQGYEQYV.